The 2 T cell receptor beta chains below were found in one sample sequenced in a study of neoadjuvant anti-PD-1 for oral cavity cancer. Noted time point: after neoadjuvant nivolumab, at surgical resection. The protocol was immunoSEQ multiplex PCR, while the TCRdb copy is restricted to in-frame clones and leaves out a portion. Of 6,000 to 8,500 clones listed, 62% were seen once; the top ten hold 3% to 3.5%. The sequences come from PBMCs, collected after nivolumab (anti-PD-1) treatment. These receptors all stem from a person aged 35-79 years with oral cavity squamous cell carcinoma.

This clone was seen a handful of times. The chain links TRBV5-6 to TRBJ1-2; 9 bases are shared with TRBD1. Unmatched junction bases numbered 1, after V lost 0 bases and J lost 1 base. This CDR3 is built from 15 residues. From germline, CDR1 is SGHDT and CDR2 YYEEEE. CDR3 nucleotide sequence: TGTGCCAGCAGCTTGGGGGACAGGGTTAACTATGGCTACACCTTC. Its translation is CASSLGDRVNYGYTF.

This clone came up a few times. The chain uses TRBV19 and TRBJ2-1, with 8 bases identical to TRBD1. Germline values: CDR1 LNHDA, CDR2 SQIVND (reference sequence). The V gene end was trimmed by 8 bases and the J gene end by 10 bases; junction bases not matched to a gene: 13. The length of the CDR3 is 14 residues. The DNA of the CDR3 is TGTGCCAGTTCCAGGGGGCCCCTCTTGGGGGAGCAGTTCTTC. This sequence encodes CASSRGPLLGEQFF.